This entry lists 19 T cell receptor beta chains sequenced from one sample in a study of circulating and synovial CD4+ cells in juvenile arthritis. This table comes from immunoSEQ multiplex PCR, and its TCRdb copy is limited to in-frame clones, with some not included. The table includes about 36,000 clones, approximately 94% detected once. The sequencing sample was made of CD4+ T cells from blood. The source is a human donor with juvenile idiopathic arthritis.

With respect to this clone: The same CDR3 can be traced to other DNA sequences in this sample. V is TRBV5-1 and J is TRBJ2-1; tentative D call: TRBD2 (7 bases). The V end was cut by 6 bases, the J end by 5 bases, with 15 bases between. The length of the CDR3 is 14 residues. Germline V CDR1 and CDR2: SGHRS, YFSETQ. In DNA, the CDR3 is TGCGCCAGCACCGGGGGAGGGGGGGACAATGAGCAGTTCTTC. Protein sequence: CASTGGGGDNEQFF.

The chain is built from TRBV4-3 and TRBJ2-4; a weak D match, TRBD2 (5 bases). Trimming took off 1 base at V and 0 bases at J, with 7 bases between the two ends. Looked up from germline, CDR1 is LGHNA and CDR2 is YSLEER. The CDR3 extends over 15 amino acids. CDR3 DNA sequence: TGCGCCAGCAGCCAAGTAGCGCTAGCCAAAAACATTCAGTACTTC. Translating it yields CASSQVALAKNIQYF.

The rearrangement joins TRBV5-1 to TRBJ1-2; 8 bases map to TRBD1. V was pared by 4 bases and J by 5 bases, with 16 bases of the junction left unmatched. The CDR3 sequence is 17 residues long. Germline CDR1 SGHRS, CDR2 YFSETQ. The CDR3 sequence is CASSADARRQGAYGYTF. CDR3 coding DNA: TGCGCCAGCAGCGCGGATGCTCGCAGGCAGGGGGCTTATGGCTACACCTTC.

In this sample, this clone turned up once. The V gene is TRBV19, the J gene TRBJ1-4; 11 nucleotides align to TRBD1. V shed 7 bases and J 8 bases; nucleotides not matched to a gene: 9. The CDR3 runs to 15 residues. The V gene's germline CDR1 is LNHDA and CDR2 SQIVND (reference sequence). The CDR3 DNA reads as TGTGCCAGTACCCGGCGGACAGGGGGCAAGGAAAAACTGTTTTTT. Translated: CASTRRTGGKEKLFF.

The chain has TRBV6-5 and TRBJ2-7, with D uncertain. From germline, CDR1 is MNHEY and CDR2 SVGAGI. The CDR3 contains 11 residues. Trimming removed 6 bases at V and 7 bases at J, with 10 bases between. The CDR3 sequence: CASSLGREQYF. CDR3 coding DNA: TGTGCCAGCAGCCTTGGGCGAGAGCAGTACTTC.

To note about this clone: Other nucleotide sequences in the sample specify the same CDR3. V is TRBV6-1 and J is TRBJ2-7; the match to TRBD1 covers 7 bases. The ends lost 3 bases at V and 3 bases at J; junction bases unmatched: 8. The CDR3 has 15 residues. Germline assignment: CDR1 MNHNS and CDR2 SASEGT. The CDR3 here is CASSDQGTVIYEQYF. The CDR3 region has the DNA TGTGCCAGCAGTGACCAGGGGACAGTGATCTACGAGCAGTACTTC.

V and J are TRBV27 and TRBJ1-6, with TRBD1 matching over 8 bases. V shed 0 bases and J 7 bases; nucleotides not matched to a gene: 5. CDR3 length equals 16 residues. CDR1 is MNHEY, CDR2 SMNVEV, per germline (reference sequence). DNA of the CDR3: TGTGCCAGCAGTTTATCGACAGGGGTAGGGAATTCACCCCTCCACTTT. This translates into CASSLSTGVGNSPLHF.

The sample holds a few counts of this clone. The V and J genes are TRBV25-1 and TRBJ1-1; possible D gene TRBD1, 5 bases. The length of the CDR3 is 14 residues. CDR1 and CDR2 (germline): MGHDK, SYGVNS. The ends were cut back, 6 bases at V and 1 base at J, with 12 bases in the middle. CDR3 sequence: CASRKQASNTEAFF. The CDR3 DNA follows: TGTGCCAGCAGGAAACAGGCCTCGAACACTGAAGCTTTCTTT.

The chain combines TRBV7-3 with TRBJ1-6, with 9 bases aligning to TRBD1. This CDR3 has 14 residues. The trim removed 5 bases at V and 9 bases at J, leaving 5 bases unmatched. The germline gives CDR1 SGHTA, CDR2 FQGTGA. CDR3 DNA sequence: TGTGCCAGCAGCCTGGGACAGGGATTTTCACCCCTCCACTTT. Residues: CASSLGQGFSPLHF.

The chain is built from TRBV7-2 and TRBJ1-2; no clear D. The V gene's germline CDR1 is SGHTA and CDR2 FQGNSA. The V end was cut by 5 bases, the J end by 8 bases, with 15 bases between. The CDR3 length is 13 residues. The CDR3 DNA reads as TGTGCCAGCAGCCATTATCCGGAGAGAGGCTACACCTTC. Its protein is CASSHYPERGYTF.

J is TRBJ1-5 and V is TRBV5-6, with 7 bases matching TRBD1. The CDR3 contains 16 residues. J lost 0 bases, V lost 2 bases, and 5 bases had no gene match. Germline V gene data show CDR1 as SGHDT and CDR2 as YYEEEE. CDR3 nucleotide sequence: TGTGCCAGCAGCTTACGGACAGGAAATAGCAATCAGCCCCAGCATTTT. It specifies CASSLRTGNSNQPQHF.

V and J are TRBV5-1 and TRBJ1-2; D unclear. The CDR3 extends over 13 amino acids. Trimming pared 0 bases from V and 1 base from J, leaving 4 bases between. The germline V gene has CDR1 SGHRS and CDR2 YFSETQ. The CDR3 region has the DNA TGCGCCAGCAGCTTGGACATTAACTATGGCTACACCTTC. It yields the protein CASSLDINYGYTF.

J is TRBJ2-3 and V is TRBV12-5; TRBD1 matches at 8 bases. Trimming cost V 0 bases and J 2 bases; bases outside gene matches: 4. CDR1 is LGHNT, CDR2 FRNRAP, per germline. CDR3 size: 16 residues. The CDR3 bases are TGTGCTAGTGGTTTGGTATCAGGGGGCCCCACAGATACGCAGTATTTT. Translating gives CASGLVSGGPTDTQYF.

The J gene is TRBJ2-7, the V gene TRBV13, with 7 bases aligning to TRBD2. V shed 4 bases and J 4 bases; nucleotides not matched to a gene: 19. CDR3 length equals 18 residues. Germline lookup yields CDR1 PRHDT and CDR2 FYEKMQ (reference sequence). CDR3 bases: TGTGCCAGCAGCTCGTCCTTCTGGGCGGGGGTTTCGAATTACGAGCAGTACTTC. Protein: CASSSSFWAGVSNYEQYF.

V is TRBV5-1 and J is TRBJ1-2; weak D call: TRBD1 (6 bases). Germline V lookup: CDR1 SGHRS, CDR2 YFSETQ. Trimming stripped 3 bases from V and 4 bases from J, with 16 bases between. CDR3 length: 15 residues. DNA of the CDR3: TGCGCCAGCAGCTCGCAAAAGGGGGTCAGCTATGGCTACACCTTC. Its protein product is CASSSQKGVSYGYTF.

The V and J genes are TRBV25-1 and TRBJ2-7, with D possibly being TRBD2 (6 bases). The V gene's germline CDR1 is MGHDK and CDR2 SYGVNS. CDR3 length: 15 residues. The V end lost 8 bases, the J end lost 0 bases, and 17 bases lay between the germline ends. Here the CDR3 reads CASGGGSLTSYEQYF. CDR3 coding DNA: TGTGCCAGCGGGGGAGGCAGCCTAACCTCCTACGAGCAGTACTTC.

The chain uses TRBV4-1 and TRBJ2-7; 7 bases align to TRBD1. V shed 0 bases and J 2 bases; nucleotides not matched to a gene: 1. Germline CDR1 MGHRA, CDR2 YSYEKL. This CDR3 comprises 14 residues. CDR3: CASSQETGPYEQYF. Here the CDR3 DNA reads TGCGCCAGCAGCCAAGAGACAGGGCCCTACGAGCAGTACTTC.

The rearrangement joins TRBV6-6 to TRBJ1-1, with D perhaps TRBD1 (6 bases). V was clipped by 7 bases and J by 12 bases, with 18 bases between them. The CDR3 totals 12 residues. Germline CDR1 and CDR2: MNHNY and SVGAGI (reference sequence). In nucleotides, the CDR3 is TGTGCCAGCACCTTATCGGGGGGCGAACCTTTCTTT. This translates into CASTLSGGEPFF.

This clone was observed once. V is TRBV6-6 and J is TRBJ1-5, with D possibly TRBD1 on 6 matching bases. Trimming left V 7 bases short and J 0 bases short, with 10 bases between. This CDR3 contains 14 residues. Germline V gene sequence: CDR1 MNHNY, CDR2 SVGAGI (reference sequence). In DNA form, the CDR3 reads TGTGCCAGCAAACAGGGTTATAGCAATCAGCCCCAGCATTTT. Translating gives CASKQGYSNQPQHF.